These 26 T cell receptor beta chains were all obtained from the same sample, sequenced in a study of cytomegalovirus exposure and HLA in healthy donors. Vbeta (60) and Jbeta (13) primers were used in the PCR. Profiled with immunoSEQ multiplex PCR; TCRdb holds only in-frame clones, not every one. The data hold around 140,000 clones, with around 72% observed a single time. The specimen was PBMCs. Receptor source: a man in his forties or fifties in good health and CMV-seropositive.

The V gene is TRBV5-4, the J gene TRBJ1-1, with TRBD1 identical over 8 bases. Germline trimming cut 4 bases from V and 4 bases from J; bases unmatched to any gene: 9. The germline V gene has CDR1 SGHNT and CDR2 YYREEE (reference sequence). The CDR3 has 15 amino acids. The CDR3 is CASSPLQGGSTEAFF. The CDR3 nucleotides are TGTGCCAGCAGCCCCCTACAGGGGGGAAGCACTGAAGCTTTCTTT.

The chain is built from TRBV7-3 and TRBJ1-3, with TRBD1 as a possible D gene (5 bases). Germline values: CDR1 SGHTA, CDR2 FQGTGA. Trimming left V 4 bases short and J 2 bases short, with 9 bases between. This CDR3 region has 14 residues. The CDR3 nucleotides are TGTGCCAGCAGCTCGGGGGGTCCTGGAAACACCATATATTTT. Residues: CASSSGGPGNTIYF.

The V call is TRBV7-2, the J call TRBJ1-4, with TRBD1 matching 8 bases. The CDR3 runs to 14 residues. CDR1 and CDR2 (germline): SGHTA, FQGNSA. V dropped 5 bases and J dropped 8; count of bases not matched to a gene: 7. The CDR3 reads CASSQGQGREKLFF. The CDR3 bases are TGTGCCAGCAGCCAAGGACAGGGTCGGGAAAAACTGTTTTTT.

V is TRBV19 and J is TRBJ1-1; D remains ambiguous. CDR1 and CDR2 from the germline V gene are LNHDA and SQIVND (reference sequence). The length of the CDR3 is 15 residues. Trimming stripped 5 bases from V and 1 base from J, with 14 bases between. The CDR3 DNA follows: TGTGCCAGTAGTCCCCGAGCCCTCGGGAACACTGAAGCTTTCTTT. This translates into CASSPRALGNTEAFF.

The rearrangement joins TRBV4-1 to TRBJ1-1; D gene unclear. Trimming shortened V by 0 bases and J by 1 base, and 6 bases separated the two germline ends. The CDR3 is 14 amino acids. Germline lookup yields CDR1 MGHRA and CDR2 YSYEKL. The CDR3 region has the DNA TGCGCCAGCAGCCAAGACAGGTCGAACACTGAAGCTTTCTTT. It is translated as CASSQDRSNTEAFF.

The table lists this clone with a count of one. V is TRBV15 and J is TRBJ1-2, with D possibly matching TRBD1 (6 bases). The CDR3 loop spans 14 amino acids. Trimming shortened V by 0 bases and J by 8 bases, and 13 bases separated the two germline ends. Germline V gene lookup returns CDR1 LNHNV and CDR2 YYDKDF (reference sequence). The DNA of the CDR3 is TGTGCCACCAGCAGAGATCCAGGCGGGGGCGGCTACACCTTC. This gives the protein CATSRDPGGGGYTF.

The rearrangement uses TRBV7-3 and TRBJ2-1; D might be TRBD2 (6 bases). CDR1 is SGHTA, CDR2 FQGTGA, per germline. V was cut by 5 bases and J by 5 bases, with 16 bases left in between. The CDR3 runs 15 residues. The DNA for the CDR3 is TGTGCCAGCAGCCCGCAGGGACTTTTAAACAATGAGCAGTTCTTC. Its protein is CASSPQGLLNNEQFF. Variable domain in full (rest from reference TRBV7-3 and TRBJ2-1): GAGVSQTPSNKVTEKGKYVELRCDPISGHTALYWYRQSLGQGPEFLIYFQGTGAADDSGLPNDRFFAVRPEGSVSTLKIQRTERGDSAVYLCASSPQGLLNNEQFFGPGTRLTVL.

CDR3 coding DNA: TGTGCCAGCTCACCACGACGCAGCGGGCTCACCGGGGAGCTGTTTTTT. Protein product: CASSPRRSGLTGELFF. The chain uses TRBV18 and TRBJ2-2, with D perhaps TRBD2 (6 bases). Germline CDR1 and CDR2: KGHSH and LQKENI. The CDR3 consists of 16 residues. V lost 1 base and J 4 bases, leaving 13 bases between the germline ends.

The chain couples TRBV27 to TRBJ1-5; 8 nucleotides agree with TRBD1. V dropped 4 bases and J dropped 0; count of bases not matched to a gene: 5. The CDR3 length is 16 residues. The germline V gene encodes CDR1 MNHEY and CDR2 SMNVEV (reference sequence). CDR3 DNA sequence: TGTGCCAGCAGTTCCAGGACAGGGCATAGCAATCAGCCCCAGCATTTT. It translates to CASSSRTGHSNQPQHF.

This clone appeared many times. The chain uses TRBV6-1 and TRBJ1-1; D is possibly TRBD1 (6 bases). Germline CDR1 MNHNS, CDR2 SASEGT. V was trimmed by 6 bases and J by 8 bases, leaving 16 bases between them. This CDR3 is 13 amino acids long. The chain's CDR3 is CASSAIQGPEAFF. CDR3 nucleotides: TGTGCCAGCAGCGCCATACAGGGCCCCGAAGCTTTCTTT.

The V and J genes are TRBV9 and TRBJ1-5; the D is unclear. CDR3 length equals 13 residues. Per the germline V gene, CDR1 is SGDLS and CDR2 is YYNGEE. V gave up 4 bases and J gave up 9 bases, with 14 bases separating them. The CDR3 nucleotides are TGTGCCAGCAGCCCCAAAGAGGATTCGCCCCAGCATTTT. It yields the protein CASSPKEDSPQHF.

The J gene is TRBJ1-2, the V gene TRBV7-8; a possible D gene is TRBD1 (6 bases). The germline gives CDR1 SGHVS, CDR2 FQNEAQ. V dropped 6 bases and J dropped 0 bases, with 20 bases sitting between them. This CDR3 is 17 amino acids long. The CDR3 region is CASSWRPGVPSNYGYTF. The CDR3 DNA is TGTGCCAGCAGTTGGCGTCCAGGGGTCCCATCTAACTATGGCTACACCTTC.

This clone was seen only a few times. This chain connects TRBV2 to TRBJ1-2, with no clear D. Germline V gene lookup returns CDR1 SNHLY and CDR2 FYNNEI. The CDR3 has 11 amino acids. Trimming removed 6 bases at V and 3 bases at J, with 5 bases between. CDR3 coding DNA: TGTGCCAGCAGCCCAGACTATGGCTACACCTTC. It yields the protein CASSPDYGYTF.

The chain links TRBV11-3 to TRBJ1-1, with D perhaps TRBD1 (6 bases). This CDR3 contains 15 residues. Germline CDR1 SGHNT, CDR2 YENEEA. Trimming took off 2 bases at V and 0 bases at J, with 10 bases between the two ends. CDR3 amino acids: CASSLPDSMNTEAFF. The DNA of the CDR3 is TGTGCCAGCAGCTTACCGGACAGCATGAACACTGAAGCTTTCTTT. Full variable domain (rest looked up from reference TRBV11-3 and TRBJ1-1): EAGVVQSPRYKIIEKKQPVAFWCNPISGHNTLYWYLQNLGQGPELLIRYENEEAVDDSQLPKDRFSAERLKGVDSTLKIQPAELGDSAVYLCASSLPDSMNTEAFFGQGTRLTVV.

The chain uses TRBV27 and TRBJ2-6; perhaps TRBD1 as D (6 bases). The CDR3 extends over 18 amino acids. CDR1 and CDR2 from the germline V gene are MNHEY and SMNVEV (reference sequence). V lost 0 bases and J lost 0, with 12 bases in between. CDR3 coding DNA: TGTGCCAGCAGTTTATCAGGGACACCCACCTCTGGGGCCAACGTCCTGACTTTC. The encoded protein is CASSLSGTPTSGANVLTF.

The genes are TRBV6-5 and TRBJ2-2; tentative D call: TRBD1 (6 bases). The CDR3 is 16 residues long. Trimming took off 2 bases at V and 1 base at J, with 11 bases between the two ends. Germline CDR1 and CDR2: MNHEY and SVGAGI. CDR3 loop: CASSYGRGQNTGELFF. CDR3 nucleotides: TGTGCCAGCAGTTACGGCAGGGGCCAGAACACCGGGGAGCTGTTTTTT.

The chain recombines TRBV6-5 with TRBJ1-1, with unresolved D. From germline, CDR1 is MNHEY and CDR2 SVGAGI. Deletions cut 6 bases from V and 0 bases from J, with 8 bases between. There are 13 residues in the CDR3. DNA for the CDR3: TGTGCCAGCAGAGGCACTATGAACACTGAAGCTTTCTTT. Translated: CASRGTMNTEAFF.

CDR3 sequence (DNA): TGCAGCGTTGGAGCTAGAGAGCAGTTCTTC. Protein product: CSVGAREQFF. The rearrangement uses TRBV29-1 and TRBJ2-1, with D uncertain. This CDR3 region has 10 residues. The V end was cut by 4 bases, the J end by 10 bases, with 8 bases between. Germline V gene lookup returns CDR1 SQVTM and CDR2 ANQGSEA.

V usage is TRBV7-2 and J usage is TRBJ2-7, with D perhaps matching TRBD2 (6 bases). Germline V gene sequence: CDR1 SGHTA, CDR2 FQGNSA. V gave up 5 bases and J gave up 6 bases, with 20 bases separating them. The CDR3 runs 15 residues. The CDR3 spells CASSARDWWSGEQYF. CDR3 in DNA: TGTGCCAGCAGCGCCCGGGACTGGTGGAGTGGCGAGCAGTACTTC.

This clone came up a few times. The gene calls are TRBV7-2 and TRBJ2-5, with D hard to call. The CDR3 extends over 10 amino acids. V was cut by 8 bases and J by 3 bases, with 4 bases left in between. In germline, CDR1 is SGHTA, CDR2 FQGNSA. CDR3 sequence reads: CASGEETQYF. As DNA, the CDR3 is TGTGCCAGCGGAGAAGAGACCCAGTACTTC.

This sequence joins TRBV7-8 and TRBJ1-2; D is unclear. The ends were cut back, 2 bases at V and 3 bases at J, with 10 bases in the middle. This CDR3 has 14 residues. Germline V gene lookup returns CDR1 SGHVS and CDR2 FQNEAQ. The CDR3 sequence is CASSLYNQDYGYTF. In DNA form, the CDR3 reads TGTGCCAGCAGCTTATATAATCAGGACTATGGCTACACCTTC.

This chain joins TRBV2 and TRBJ2-7; 7 bases align to TRBD1. CDR1 and CDR2 (germline): SNHLY, FYNNEI. The CDR3 spans 14 residues. With V trimmed by 4 bases and J by 5 bases, 8 bases remained unmatched. The CDR3 DNA sequence: TGTGCCAGCAGTGTGACGGGACAGTTAAACGAGCAGTACTTC. Residues: CASSVTGQLNEQYF.

This clone was picked up a small number of times. V is TRBV18 and J is TRBJ1-4, with TRBD1 matching over 7 bases. V was pared by 3 bases and J by 3 bases, with 4 bases of the junction left unmatched. This CDR3 spans 15 amino acids. Per the germline V gene, CDR1 is KGHSH and CDR2 is LQKENI. CDR3 protein: CASSPPGQPNEKLFF. CDR3 bases: TGTGCCAGCTCACCGCCGGGACAGCCTAATGAAAAACTGTTTTTT.

The rearrangement links TRBV5-4 to TRBJ2-1, with D perhaps matching TRBD1 (5 bases). V was trimmed by 3 bases and J by 5 bases, leaving 6 bases between them. The CDR3 is made up of 12 amino acids. From germline, CDR1 is SGHNT and CDR2 YYREEE (reference sequence). This CDR3 reads CASSSQDNEQFF. The CDR3 region has the DNA TGTGCCAGCAGCTCACAGGACAATGAGCAGTTCTTC.

This clone has more than one count but fewer than ten. The rearrangement links TRBV5-1 to TRBJ1-1; D call uncertain. Germline lookup yields CDR1 SGHRS and CDR2 YFSETQ. V was clipped by 2 bases and J by 0 bases, with 11 bases between them. The CDR3 spans 15 residues. The CDR3, as DNA: TGCGCCAGCAGCTTAGACGGGATCATGAACACTGAAGCTTTCTTT. It encodes CASSLDGIMNTEAFF.

The CDR3 bases are TGTGCCAGCCGTCGCTCTGGGGCCAACGTCCTGACTTTC. It yields the protein CASRRSGANVLTF. The rearrangement uses TRBV11-3 and TRBJ2-6; the D is unclear. The germline V gene encodes CDR1 SGHNT and CDR2 YENEEA. Trimming took 8 bases from V and 0 from J, leaving 5 bases between them. The CDR3 consists of 13 residues.